This entry lists 14 T cell receptor beta chains sequenced from one sample in a study of OX40 agonist ivuxolimab in advanced cancers. Clones were sequenced by immunoSEQ multiplex PCR, and TCRdb holds only the in-frame ones, with some missing. There are several thousand clones in the sample; about four fifths occur only once, and about 30% lies in the top ten. The source was CD4+ or CD8+ T cells sorted from blood, collected in a trial of the OX40 agonist ivuxolimab. The source is an adult with an advanced solid tumor such as melanoma, head and neck, liver or kidney cancer.

This chain links TRBV27 with TRBJ2-6; D possibly corresponds to TRBD2 (6 bases). Germline V gene sequence: CDR1 MNHEY, CDR2 SMNVEV (reference sequence). V lost 2 bases and J 5 bases, leaving 10 bases between the germline ends. The CDR3 sequence is 15 residues long. CDR3 nucleotides: TGTGCCAGCAGTTTAGTCGGGAGCTGGGCCAACGTCCTGACTTTC. Its protein product is CASSLVGSWANVLTF.

The chain has TRBV2 and TRBJ1-1, with D uncertain. The length of the CDR3 is 13 residues. Germline values: CDR1 SNHLY, CDR2 FYNNEI. The V end was cut by 5 bases, the J end by 3 bases, with 10 bases between. The CDR3 nucleotides read TGTGCCAGCAGTCAAGAGGACTACACTGAAGCTTTCTTT. Residues: CASSQEDYTEAFF.

The chain recombines TRBV19 with TRBJ1-6; TRBD1 is a possible D gene (6 bases). CDR3 length: 13 amino acids. The V and J ends lost 5 bases and 7 bases respectively, with 9 bases between them. Germline lookup yields CDR1 LNHDA and CDR2 SQIVND (reference sequence). The CDR3 bases are TGTGCCAGTAGTCCAGGGGTGAATTCACCCCTCCACTTT. It encodes CASSPGVNSPLHF.

The V gene is TRBV13, the J gene TRBJ2-3, with TRBD2 matching over 9 bases. Germline V gives CDR1 PRHDT, CDR2 FYEKMQ (reference sequence). J lost 0 bases, V lost 4 bases, and 11 bases had no gene match. This CDR3 contains 18 residues. CDR3 sequence (DNA): TGTGCCAGCAGCTCCCCGCTAGCGGGGCACACTAGCACAGATACGCAGTATTTT. Translating it yields CASSSPLAGHTSTDTQYF.

The sample holds a few counts of this clone. The chain couples TRBV28 to TRBJ2-5, with TRBD2 matching over 16 bases. V lost 4 bases to trimming and J lost 0 bases; unmatched junction nucleotides: 8. The germline V gene encodes CDR1 MDHEN and CDR2 SYDVKM. The CDR3 is 19 residues long. The CDR3 sequence: CASSSPGLAGGEYQETQYF. CDR3 DNA: TGTGCCAGCAGTTCTCCGGGACTAGCGGGGGGGGAATACCAAGAGACCCAGTACTTC.

This clone was found a few times. This chain links TRBV12-1 with TRBJ2-7; whether TRBD2, the table's D call, matches the DNA was not checked. TRBV12-1 is an annotated pseudogene. The CDR3 totals 18 residues. The CDR3 protein is CASSFALAGPLSSYEQYF. CDR3 nucleotide sequence: TGTGCCAGCAGCTTTGCACTAGCGGGACCTCTTTCCTCCTACGAGCAGTACTTC.

This clone was seen more than once but under ten times. The J gene is TRBJ2-3, the V gene TRBV5-1; 14 bases agree with TRBD2. Germline V gives CDR1 SGHRS, CDR2 YFSETQ. V lost 0 bases and J lost 2; bases outside the gene matches: 11. The CDR3 extends over 20 amino acids. The CDR3 nucleotides are TGCGCCAGCAGCTTGGCGCTGGGACTAGCGGGAGCCGGGGTCACAGATACGCAGTATTTT. It translates to CASSLALGLAGAGVTDTQYF.

The J gene is TRBJ1-2, the V gene TRBV5-1, with TRBD1 identical over 10 bases. CDR1 and CDR2 (germline): SGHRS, YFSETQ. The CDR3 is 17 amino acids. V was pared by 3 bases and J by 7 bases, with 15 bases of the junction left unmatched. CDR3 nucleotides: TGCGCCAGCAGCTGGGTCGGCGGGACAGGGGAAGGTAGTGGCTACACCTTC. Translation gives CASSWVGGTGEGSGYTF.

This clone has a single count. V usage is TRBV2 and J usage is TRBJ2-1, with 7 bases that match TRBD1. After removal of 8 bases from V and 6 bases from J, the junction contained 13 bases not matched to a gene. CDR3 size: 15 residues. Germline V gene data show CDR1 as SNHLY and CDR2 as FYNNEI. CDR3 loop: CASDPAGGWGNEQFF. The CDR3 region has the DNA TGTGCCAGCGACCCCGCAGGGGGATGGGGCAATGAGCAGTTCTTC.

The J gene is TRBJ1-1, the V gene TRBV19, with D possibly being TRBD1 (5 bases). CDR1 is LNHDA and CDR2 is SQIVND in the germline V gene (reference sequence). The germline V and J ends were trimmed by 7 bases and 1 base, with 13 bases remaining between them. The CDR3 spans 14 residues. CDR3 DNA sequence: TGTGCCAGTACCGAGACAGTGGCGAACACTGAAGCTTTCTTT. As protein: CASTETVANTEAFF.

This clone was detected only once. The chain joins TRBV7-8 to TRBJ1-2; weak D call: TRBD1 (5 bases). Deletions cut 4 bases from V and 9 bases from J, with 24 bases between. CDR3 length equals 16 residues. CDR1 is SGHVS, CDR2 FQNEAQ, per germline. The CDR3 reads CASSYGLATGEGRYTF. The CDR3 coding sequence is TGTGCCAGCAGCTATGGACTAGCGACGGGGGAAGGACGCTACACCTTC.

The V and J genes are TRBV27 and TRBJ2-7; 7 bases map to TRBD2. J was trimmed by 3 bases and V by 3 bases; bases with no gene match: 2. The CDR3 contains 13 residues. Germline CDR1 MNHEY, CDR2 SMNVEV (reference sequence). CDR3 amino acids: CASSFGEGYEQYF. The CDR3, as DNA: TGTGCCAGCAGTTTCGGGGAGGGCTACGAGCAGTACTTC.

This chain joins TRBV13 and TRBJ2-3; D call uncertain. Germline CDR1 and CDR2: PRHDT and FYEKMQ (reference sequence). The CDR3 consists of 12 residues. Trimming shortened V by 4 bases and J by 6 bases, and 8 bases separated the two germline ends. CDR3 amino acids: CASSSRSDTQYF. The CDR3 DNA follows: TGTGCCAGCAGCTCCAGGTCGGATACGCAGTATTTT.

This rearrangement joins TRBV19 to TRBJ2-7; TRBD2 might be the D (5 bases). V was pared by 5 bases and J by 3 bases, with 11 bases between. The germline V gene has CDR1 LNHDA and CDR2 SQIVND (reference sequence). This CDR3 is 13 amino acids long. CDR3 protein: CASSPGRGYEQYF. The CDR3 DNA reads as TGTGCCAGTAGTCCAGGTCGGGGCTACGAGCAGTACTTC.